These 24 T cell receptor beta chains share one sample of origin, sequenced in a study of blood T cell repertoires in COVID-19. The method was immunoSEQ multiplex PCR; TCRdb's version includes in-frame clones alone and lacks a portion of them. The data hold more than 450,000 clones, with 87% observed a single time. Sequencing used PBMCs or T cells enriched from blood (not recorded which). The receptor source for this set is a woman younger than 35 who had recovered from COVID-19.

The sample holds a few counts of this clone. J is TRBJ1-1 and V is TRBV15, with D unclear. The CDR3 is 16 amino acids. V lost 0 bases, J lost 0 bases, and 11 bases lay in between. Germline V gives CDR1 LNHNV, CDR2 YYDKDF (reference sequence). The CDR3 reads CATSREMRKLNTEAFF. The CDR3 region has the DNA TGTGCCACCAGCAGAGAAATGAGGAAGTTGAACACTGAAGCTTTCTTT.

The chain uses TRBV5-1 and TRBJ2-3, with 8 bases lining up with TRBD2. This CDR3 has 16 residues. The V gene end was trimmed by 0 bases and the J gene end by 3 bases; junction bases not matched to a gene: 6. In germline, CDR1 is SGHRS, CDR2 YFSETQ. The CDR3 coding sequence is TGCGCCAGCAGCTTGGGAGCGGGGGTAGTTACAGATACGCAGTATTTT. It yields the protein CASSLGAGVVTDTQYF.

The chain uses TRBV7-9 and TRBJ1-1, with TRBD1 matching 9 bases. Germline V gives CDR1 SEHNR, CDR2 FQNEAQ (reference sequence). The CDR3 consists of 14 residues. V trimming: 10 bases; J trimming: 0 bases; junction bases outside the gene matches: 6. CDR3 sequence: CATRDRAMNTEAFF. The CDR3 bases are TGTGCCACCCGGGACAGGGCCATGAACACTGAAGCTTTCTTT.

This chain links TRBV5-1 with TRBJ2-1, with 7 bases that match TRBD1. Germline lookup yields CDR1 SGHRS and CDR2 YFSETQ. With V trimmed by 2 bases and J by 5 bases, 10 bases remained unmatched. This CDR3 is built from 16 residues. The CDR3 sequence: CASSLFEDRDNNEQFF. The CDR3 DNA follows: TGCGCCAGCAGCTTATTCGAAGACAGGGATAACAATGAGCAGTTCTTC.

The chain is built from TRBV5-5 and TRBJ2-5; D ambiguous. Between the trimmed V and J ends, which lost 0 bases and 2 bases, there was a span of 5 bases. Germline V lookup: CDR1 SGHKS, CDR2 YYEKEE (reference sequence). The CDR3 is made up of 13 amino acids. This CDR3 reads CASSLARQETQYF. For the CDR3, the DNA is TGTGCCAGCAGCTTGGCCAGACAAGAGACCCAGTACTTC.

The J gene is TRBJ2-1, the V gene TRBV19; no reliable D call. CDR3 size: 15 residues. The germline V gene encodes CDR1 LNHDA and CDR2 SQIVND (reference sequence). Between the trimmed V and J ends, which lost 5 bases and 2 bases, there was a span of 13 bases. CDR3: CASSPYTTTYNEQFF. In nucleotides, the CDR3 is TGTGCCAGTAGTCCGTATACTACTACCTACAATGAGCAGTTCTTC.

The CDR3 sequence is CASSSSQGTVNNSPLHF. The CDR3 region has the DNA TGTGCCAGCAGCTCCTCCCAGGGGACAGTAAATAATTCACCCCTCCACTTT. The J gene is TRBJ1-6, the V gene TRBV7-6; 7 bases line up with TRBD1. This CDR3 contains 17 residues. CDR1 SGHVS and CDR2 FNYEAQ come from the germline V gene. Trimming removed 4 bases from V and 5 bases from J; junction bases left unmatched: 11.

The chain is built from TRBV3-1 (or the pseudogene TRBV3-2) and TRBJ2-1, with D perhaps matching TRBD2 (6 bases). CDR3 length: 16 amino acids. V lost 1 base and J lost 5, with 15 bases in between. Germline lookup yields CDR1 LGHDT and CDR2 YNNKEL (reference sequence). The CDR3 sequence: CASSQGAGSTHNEQFF. CDR3 DNA sequence: TGTGCCAGCAGCCAAGGGGCGGGGTCAACCCACAATGAGCAGTTCTTC.

The chain recombines TRBV19 with TRBJ1-1; TRBD1 aligns across 9 bases. The CDR3 is 14 residues long. Germline CDR1 LNHDA, CDR2 SQIVND (reference sequence). V shed 7 bases and J 1 base; nucleotides not matched to a gene: 4. This chain's CDR3 is CASTPDRGNTEAFF. CDR3 nucleotides: TGTGCCAGTACCCCGGACAGGGGGAACACTGAAGCTTTCTTT.

The CDR3 DNA reads TGTGCCAGCAGCCGATCTAGTAGTAACACTGAAGCTTTCTTT. Protein product: CASSRSSSNTEAFF. The chain has TRBV7-9 and TRBJ1-1, with D hard to call. Germline lookup yields CDR1 SEHNR and CDR2 FQNEAQ (reference sequence). The V gene lost 5 bases and the J gene lost 2 bases, with 12 bases spanning the gap. This CDR3 region has 14 residues.

The J gene is TRBJ2-1, the V gene TRBV5-1, with TRBD1 identical over 8 bases. This CDR3 region has 16 residues. J gave up 0 bases and V 2 bases, and 4 bases lay outside the gene matches. Germline CDR1 and CDR2: SGHRS and YFSETQ. The CDR3 sequence: CASSFRQGSSYNEQFF. The CDR3 coding sequence is TGCGCCAGCAGCTTTCGACAGGGGAGCTCCTACAATGAGCAGTTCTTC.

This chain connects TRBV10-2 to TRBJ1-1; unclear D gene. V shed 3 bases and J shed 2 bases, with 7 bases lying between them. The CDR3 is made up of 13 amino acids. CDR1 is WSHSY, CDR2 SAAADI, per germline. Here the CDR3 DNA reads TGCGCCAGCAGTGATTGGGCAAACACTGAAGCTTTCTTT. Protein sequence: CASSDWANTEAFF.

The V call is TRBV28, the J call TRBJ1-5, with 8 bases fitting TRBD1. The ends lost 4 bases at V and 10 bases at J; junction bases unmatched: 15. The germline V gene has CDR1 MDHEN and CDR2 SYDVKM. The CDR3 extends over 16 amino acids. CDR3 in DNA: TGTGCCAGCAGTTCTAACAGGGGGTGGATCGTGGTACCCCAGCATTTT. Protein product: CASSSNRGWIVVPQHF.

The CDR3 reads CASSLFTSGGRRTDTQYF. DNA of the CDR3: TGTGCCAGCAGCTTATTTACTAGCGGGGGTCGACGCACAGATACGCAGTATTTT. The chain employs TRBV7-8 and TRBJ2-3; 11 bases agree with TRBD2. The CDR3 runs 18 residues. The trim removed 2 bases at V and 1 base at J, leaving 8 bases unmatched. Germline-derived CDR1 and CDR2 are SGHVS and FQNEAQ.

The V gene is TRBV5-1, the J gene TRBJ2-2; D unclear. Trimming stripped 9 bases from V and 1 base from J, with 10 bases between. The CDR3 runs 13 residues. The germline gives CDR1 SGHRS, CDR2 YFSETQ. The CDR3 reads CAMRLQNTGELFF. In DNA form, the CDR3 reads TGCGCCATGAGGCTACAGAACACCGGGGAGCTGTTTTTT.

This sequence joins TRBV6-1 and TRBJ1-1, with TRBD1 as a possible D gene (5 bases). V was trimmed by 2 bases and J by 2 bases, leaving 24 bases between them. Per germline, CDR1 MNHNS and CDR2 SASEGT. The CDR3 has 19 residues. CDR3 region: CASSERWAVIRDLNTEAFF. The CDR3 DNA follows: TGTGCCAGCAGTGAAAGGTGGGCGGTGATAAGGGACTTAAACACTGAAGCTTTCTTT.

This clone came up a few times. Here the CDR3 reads CASSYSPMTGLNYGYTF. In DNA form, the CDR3 reads TGTGCCAGCAGTTACTCCCCGATGACAGGATTAAACTATGGCTACACCTTC. The genes are TRBV6-2 or TRBV6-3 and TRBJ1-2, with a weak D call TRBD1 (6 bases). Germline loops: CDR1 MNHEY, CDR2 SVGEGT. V was cut by 0 bases and J by 2 bases, with 16 bases left in between. This CDR3 has 17 residues.

This chain joins TRBV5-1 and TRBJ1-1; D call uncertain. CDR1 and CDR2 from the germline V gene are SGHRS and YFSETQ. V shed 2 bases and J shed 1 base, with 9 bases lying between them. The CDR3 runs 14 residues. The CDR3 is CASSLGDPNTEAFF. The CDR3 DNA reads TGCGCCAGCAGCTTAGGAGACCCGAACACTGAAGCTTTCTTT. The full variable domain, in which reference TRBV5-1 and TRBJ1-1 provide the parts outside the CDR3, is KAGVTQTPRYLIKTRGQQVTLSCSPISGHRSVSWYQQTPGQGLQFLFEYFSETQRNKGNFPGRFSGRQFSNSRSEMNVSTLELGDSALYLCASSLGDPNTEAFFGQGTRLTVV.

The chain employs TRBV2 and TRBJ2-1, with D uncertain. Trimming left V 1 base short and J 8 bases short, with 3 bases between. The CDR3 runs 11 residues. From germline, CDR1 is SNHLY and CDR2 FYNNEI. The CDR3 protein is CASSEVDEQFF. In DNA, the CDR3 is TGTGCCAGCAGTGAAGTCGATGAGCAGTTCTTC.

The CDR3 region is CASSQDPSGGTRGELFF. The CDR3 DNA follows: TGCGCCAGCAGCCAAGATCCATCAGGGGGCACAAGGGGGGAGCTGTTTTTT. The chain has TRBV4-1 and TRBJ2-2; TRBD1 matches at 8 bases. The CDR3 is 17 residues long. Germline V gives CDR1 MGHRA, CDR2 YSYEKL. The J segment lost 8 bases and the V segment lost 0 bases, leaving 11 bases of the junction unmatched.

A few counts support this clone. V and J are TRBV7-9 and TRBJ1-2; 8 positions match TRBD1. From germline, CDR1 is SEHNR and CDR2 FQNEAQ (reference sequence). Trimming took 3 bases from V and 7 from J; bases not matched to a gene: 4. The CDR3 consists of 13 residues. This CDR3 reads CASSLAGGAGYTF. CDR3 sequence (DNA): TGTGCCAGCAGCTTGGCAGGGGGCGCTGGCTACACCTTC. Full variable domain (rest looked up from reference TRBV7-9 and TRBJ1-2): DTGVSQNPRHKITKRGQNVTFRCDPISEHNRLYWYRQTLGQGPEFLTYFQNEAQLEKSRLLSDRFSAERPKGSFSTLEIQRTEQGDSAMYLCASSLAGGAGYTFGSGTRLTVV.

Here the CDR3 DNA reads TGCAGCGTTTTAAGCAGGGGGTTGAACTATGGCTACACCTTC. Translation: CSVLSRGLNYGYTF. This chain joins TRBV29-1 and TRBJ1-2, with 7 bases fitting TRBD1. J lost 2 bases, V lost 5 bases, and 8 bases had no gene match. There are 14 residues in the CDR3. In germline, CDR1 is SQVTM, CDR2 ANQGSEA. Based on the CDR3 plus reference TRBV29-1 and TRBJ1-2, the full variable domain is SAVISQKPSRDICQRGTSLTIQCQVDSQVTMMFWYRQQPGQSLTLIATANQGSEATYESGFVIDKFPISRPNLTFSTLTVSNMSPEDSSIYLCSVLSRGLNYGYTFGSGTRLTVV.

This clone was recorded a few times. The chain couples TRBV7-8 to TRBJ1-1; 7 bases align to TRBD1. The ends lost 7 bases at V and 5 bases at J; junction bases unmatched: 13. Germline CDR1 reads SGHVS; CDR2 reads FQNEAQ. This CDR3 region has 15 residues. The CDR3 sequence: CASTPVVAGGTEAFF. The CDR3 DNA is TGTGCCAGCACCCCAGTAGTGGCAGGGGGTACTGAAGCTTTCTTT.

This chain joins TRBV30 and TRBJ1-1, with D perhaps TRBD1 (5 bases). The CDR3 consists of 14 residues. V was cut by 5 bases and J by 4 bases, with 17 bases left in between. Germline assignment: CDR1 GTSNPN and CDR2 SVGIG (reference sequence). The CDR3 coding sequence is TGTGCCTGGGACGTGGGGGGAATGGGCACTGAAGCTTTCTTT. Protein product: CAWDVGGMGTEAFF.